These 15 T cell receptor beta chains originate from one sample sequenced in a study of OX40 agonist ivuxolimab in advanced cancers. Clones were sequenced by immunoSEQ multiplex PCR, and TCRdb holds only the in-frame ones, with some missing. The sample has around 22,000 clones, around 85% seen once. Sequenced material: CD4+ or CD8+ T cells sorted from blood, taken in a trial of the OX40 agonist ivuxolimab. These receptors originate from an adult with an advanced solid tumor such as melanoma, head and neck, liver or kidney cancer.

This sequence joins TRBV6-6 and TRBJ1-1; 7 nucleotides agree with TRBD1. The trim removed 5 bases at V and 9 bases at J, leaving 9 bases unmatched. The germline V gene has CDR1 MNHNY and CDR2 SVGAGI (reference sequence). The CDR3 covers 13 residues. In DNA, the CDR3 is TGTGCCAGCAGTCAAATAAGACAGGGAAAAGCTTTCTTT. As protein: CASSQIRQGKAFF.

About this clone: Different DNA sequences within this sample yield the same CDR3. The DNA for the CDR3 is TGTGCCAGCAGCTTTGATAGCGGGGTAAGGCTGTTTTTT. Translation gives CASSFDSGVRLFF. The chain uses TRBV7-9 and TRBJ1-4; D is unclear. Trimming left V 3 bases short and J 14 bases short, with 16 bases between. The CDR3 spans 13 residues. Germline CDR1 and CDR2: SEHNR and FQNEAQ (reference sequence).

To note about this clone: An end of the junction differs from the germline gene, which may be a read error. This rearrangement joins TRBV7-2 to TRBJ2-7; a possible D gene is TRBD2 (5 bases). The germline V gene encodes CDR1 SGHTA and CDR2 FQGNSA. The CDR3 is made up of 13 amino acids. The DNA for the CDR3 is TGTGCCAGCAGCGTAGCGACGGTCTACGAGCAGTACTTC. Amino acid sequence: CASSVATVYEQYF.

A word on this clone: A read error may produce the germline difference seen at one junction end. The chain has TRBV7-7 and TRBJ2-1, with TRBD2 matching 8 bases. Germline CDR1 SSHAT, CDR2 FNYEAQ (reference sequence). The CDR3 loop spans 15 amino acids. Here the CDR3 reads CASSSGLEIYNEQFF. DNA for the CDR3: TGTGCTAGCAGCTCGGGACTAGAGATCTACAATGAGCAGTTCTTC.

V usage is TRBV7-6 and J usage is TRBJ2-6; D unresolved. Per the germline V gene, CDR1 is SGHVS and CDR2 is FNYEAQ. Trimming took 3 bases from V and 0 from J, leaving 9 bases between them. The CDR3 runs to 16 residues. The DNA of the CDR3 is TGTGCCAGCAGCTTGAAGGCTCGCTCTGGGGCCAACGTCCTGACTTTC. Residues: CASSLKARSGANVLTF. The full variable domain, rest sourced from reference TRBV7-6 and TRBJ2-6, is GAGVSQSPRYKVTKRGQDVALRCDPISGHVSLYWYRQALGQGPEFLTYFNYEAQQDKSGLPNDRFSAERPEGSISTLTIQRTEQRDSAMYRCASSLKARSGANVLTFGAGSRLTVL.

The chain employs TRBV4-3 and TRBJ2-1; 10 bases are a match to TRBD2. The CDR3 is 16 amino acids. The V segment lost 0 bases and the J segment 8 bases; nucleotides outside the gene matches: 7. CDR1 and CDR2 from the germline V gene are LGHNA and YSLEER. The CDR3 region has the DNA TGCGCCAGCAGCCAAGATCCGGCTAGCGGGAGTGATGAGCAGTTCTTC. It translates to CASSQDPASGSDEQFF.

The chain joins TRBV5-1 to TRBJ2-3; D not certain. The germline CDR1 and CDR2 sequences are SGHRS and YFSETQ. V lost 1 base to trimming and J lost 2 bases, with 17 bases between them. The CDR3 is 17 amino acids. CDR3 nucleotides: TGCGCCAGCAGCTTGATGCCCTTGGGTGGAAACACAGATACGCAGTATTTT. This codes for CASSLMPLGGNTDTQYF.

This clone has more than one count but fewer than ten. The J gene is TRBJ2-7, the V gene TRBV5-1; tentative D call: TRBD1 (7 bases). V lost 0 bases, J lost 6 bases, and 10 bases lay in between. The CDR3 extends over 13 amino acids. Germline values: CDR1 SGHRS, CDR2 YFSETQ. CDR3 bases: TGCGCCAGCAGCTTGGGACAGGGACTCGAGCAGTACTTC. This sequence encodes CASSLGQGLEQYF.

This chain connects TRBV19 to TRBJ1-1; D call uncertain. The germline gives CDR1 LNHDA, CDR2 SQIVND (reference sequence). The CDR3 length is 16 residues. Deletions cut 4 bases from V and 1 base from J, with 16 bases between. CDR3 nucleotides: TGTGCCAGTAGTAACTTTCCCCGCCTGAGGAACACTGAAGCTTTCTTT. As protein: CASSNFPRLRNTEAFF.

The V and J genes are TRBV7-9 and TRBJ2-1; the match to TRBD1 covers 10 bases. CDR1 and CDR2 (germline): SEHNR, FQNEAQ (reference sequence). The CDR3 has 12 residues. The V gene end was trimmed by 4 bases and the J gene end by 12 bases; junction bases not matched to a gene: 3. CDR3 sequence: CASSSTGGWQFF. DNA for the CDR3: TGTGCCAGCAGCTCGACAGGGGGCTGGCAGTTCTTC.

This clone was observed a single time. V and J are TRBV11-2 and TRBJ2-7, with 16 bases lining up with TRBD2. V dropped 5 bases and J dropped 2; count of bases not matched to a gene: 9. The CDR3 is made up of 18 amino acids. The V gene's germline CDR1 is SGHAT and CDR2 FQNNGV. In nucleotides, the CDR3 is TGTGCCAGCAGCCAACCGGGACTAGCGGGGGGGCCCGCCTACGAGCAGTACTTC. The encoded protein is CASSQPGLAGGPAYEQYF.

The chain recombines TRBV2 with TRBJ2-3, with D maybe TRBD2 (5 bases). The V end lost 5 bases, the J end lost 7 bases, and 10 bases lay between the germline ends. The germline V gene has CDR1 SNHLY and CDR2 FYNNEI. This CDR3 has 12 amino acids. This chain's CDR3 is CASSQDLYTQYF. Written as DNA, the CDR3 is TGTGCCAGCAGTCAGGACTTGTATACGCAGTATTTT.

The V and J genes are TRBV29-1 and TRBJ1-2, with D unclear. V was cut by 6 bases and J by 4 bases, with 12 bases left in between. This CDR3 is 12 amino acids long. Germline lookup yields CDR1 SQVTM and CDR2 ANQGSEA. CDR3: CSVEIRTYGYTF. The CDR3 DNA reads as TGCAGCGTCGAAATACGGACCTATGGCTACACCTTC. Full variable domain (outside the CDR3, taken from reference TRBV29-1 and TRBJ1-2): SAVISQKPSRDICQRGTSLTIQCQVDSQVTMMFWYRQQPGQSLTLIATANQGSEATYESGFVIDKFPISRPNLTFSTLTVSNMSPEDSSIYLCSVEIRTYGYTFGSGTRLTVV.

This rearrangement joins TRBV7-2 to TRBJ1-5; TRBD1 is a possible D gene (6 bases). V was pared by 5 bases and J by 0 bases, with 23 bases between. The length of the CDR3 is 19 residues. Looked up from germline, CDR1 is SGHTA and CDR2 is FQGNSA. CDR3 protein: CASSPGTGALPHSNQPQHF. The CDR3 bases are TGTGCCAGCAGCCCAGGCACGGGGGCGCTTCCCCATAGCAATCAGCCCCAGCATTTT.

The chain has TRBV5-1 and TRBJ1-3; the D gene is possibly TRBD1 (6 bases). The V end was cut by 3 bases, the J end by 0 bases, with 16 bases between. The CDR3 is made up of 17 amino acids. Germline V gene sequence: CDR1 SGHRS, CDR2 YFSETQ. The CDR3 DNA reads as TGCGCCAGCAGCTCCCAAACAGGGCGAGCCTCTGGAAACACCATATATTTT. It codes for CASSSQTGRASGNTIYF. The full variable domain, its missing parts supplied by reference TRBV5-1 and TRBJ1-3, is KAGVTQTPRYLIKTRGQQVTLSCSPISGHRSVSWYQQTPGQGLQFLFEYFSETQRNKGNFPGRFSGRQFSNSRSEMNVSTLELGDSALYLCASSSQTGRASGNTIYFGEGSWLTVV.